The 7 T cell receptor beta chains below were found in one sample sequenced in a study of spatial heterogeneity in lung cancer. The time point: sample taken at primary tumor resection. TCRdb recomputed calls from the 5' RACE reads with MiXCR, one row per CDR3 protein. The sample holds over 14,000 distinct CDR3 sequences, roughly 3.9% seen once. Sequencing was performed on normal lung tissue next to the tumor, taken at surgery. These receptors were collected from a male donor with early-stage non-small cell lung cancer.

At least ten counts were recorded for this clonotype. This beta chain lies outside the target of a library built for alpha chains; its clone size means little. This sequence joins TRBV3-1 and TRBJ1-1; D unresolved. With 4 bases removed from V and 4 bases from J, the gap between germline ends came to 10 bases. The CDR3 is made up of 13 amino acids. The germline V gene encodes CDR1 LGHDT and CDR2 YNNKEL (reference sequence). DNA for the CDR3: TGTGCCAGCAGCCGGGCGGGTAGCACTGAAGCTTTCTTT. Translating gives CASSRAGSTEAFF.

By proportion, this clonotype is medium-sized. Within a library made for alpha chains, this beta chain is off target, and its count is uninformative. The V gene is TRBV10-3, the J gene TRBJ2-1; TRBD2 matches 12 bases. This CDR3 comprises 18 residues. J was trimmed by 0 bases and V by 3 bases; bases with no gene match: 6. The germline V gene has CDR1 ENHRY and CDR2 SYGVKD. The CDR3 spells CAISETSGRSYSYNEQFF. CDR3 coding DNA: TGTGCCATCAGTGAAACTAGCGGGAGGTCGTACTCCTACAATGAGCAGTTCTTC.

The sample holds many counts of this clonotype. This beta chain lies outside the target of a library built for alpha chains; its clone size means little. V is TRBV10-3 and J is TRBJ1-1; no reliable D call. Trimming removed 0 bases at V and 6 bases at J, with 11 bases between. Germline V gene lookup returns CDR1 ENHRY and CDR2 SYGVKD. The CDR3 sequence is 14 residues long. For the CDR3, the DNA is TGTGCCATCAGTGAGTCTCACTCTAGCGCTGAAGCTTTCTTT. Its protein is CAISESHSSAEAFF.

There are many counts of this clonotype. This beta chain represents an off-target read in a library built for alpha chains; its size is of limited meaning. The chain couples TRBV24-1 to TRBJ2-3; 7 positions agree with TRBD2. V lost 8 bases, J lost 6 bases, and 7 bases stayed unmatched. The CDR3 extends over 13 amino acids. Per germline, CDR1 KGHDR and CDR2 SFDVKD. The CDR3 DNA follows: TGTGCCACCACGGGAGGTCACCGTGATACGCAGTATTTT. Translation: CATTGGHRDTQYF.

This clonotype came up a few times. In a library made to pick up alpha chains, this beta chain is a stray read with a size that means little. The chain links TRBV6-6 to TRBJ2-5; D is unresolved. Germline CDR1 MNHNY, CDR2 SVGAGI (reference sequence). The CDR3 is made up of 14 amino acids. Trimming stripped 0 bases from V and 1 base from J, with 6 bases between. CDR3 bases: TGTGCCAGCAGTTACTCCAGCGTCCAAGAGACCCAGTACTTC. Amino acids: CASSYSSVQETQYF.

In this sample, this clonotype turned up many times. This beta chain is an off-target read within a library intended for alpha chains, so its frequency means little. The chain employs TRBV6-6 and TRBJ2-3; the D gene is possibly TRBD1 (5 bases). Germline assignment: CDR1 MNHNY and CDR2 SVGAGI (reference sequence). The CDR3 contains 16 residues. The V gene lost 5 bases and the J gene lost 2 bases, with 17 bases spanning the gap. The CDR3 DNA reads as TGTGCCAGCAGTCTGCAGGGCGCGTTGATCACAGATACGCAGTATTTT. Translating it yields CASSLQGALITDTQYF.

This clonotype appeared many times. This beta chain is off target for a library built for alpha chains, so its abundance means little. V is TRBV12-3 or TRBV12-4 and J is TRBJ2-7, with TRBD1 matching over 10 bases. Trimming cost V 5 bases and J 2 bases; bases outside gene matches: 6. The CDR3 is 15 amino acids. CDR3 protein: CASSLRDRGAYEQYF. CDR3 bases: TGTGCCAGCAGTCTCCGGGACAGGGGAGCCTACGAGCAGTACTTC.